The rows below give T cell receptor beta chains drawn from one sample of a study of early T cells in non-severe SARS-CoV-2 infection. TCRdb processed the 5' RACE reads anew with MiXCR; each CDR3 protein has one entry. The profile covers 77,000 or so distinct CDR3 sequences, with about 14% appearing a single time and around 3.7% taken by the ten largest. The sample here was whole blood, taken at baseline. The source of these receptors is an adult who was a healthcare worker with PCR-confirmed SARS-CoV-2 infection or an uninfected control (not recorded which). The conserved cysteine and the conserved F or W are not part of the CDR3 here.

TRBJ2-3 TRBV24-1 13 ATMKGGRATDTQY
TRBJ2-3 TRBV7-6 14 ASSRTGTGVTDTQY
TRBJ2-5 TRBV27 14 ASSFYRNTRLETQY
TRBJ2-7 TRBV2 11 ASTDTHSYEQY
TRBJ1-1 TRBV12-3/TRBV12-4 13 ASSSGAKGNTEAF
TRBJ2-1 TRBV7-8 13 ASSVRASGTNEQF
TRBJ2-2 TRBV12-3/TRBV12-4 13 ASSLHSTNTGELF
TRBJ2-7 TRBV7-9 12 ASSLPGQGAEQY
TRBJ1-5 TRBV7-3 11 ASSFELNQPQH
TRBJ2-7 TRBV28 12 ASSPGLARYEQY
TRBJ2-5 TRBV11-1 14 ASSPGLAGNQETQY
TRBJ2-7 TRBV7-6 11 ASSSIELHEQY
TRBJ2-3 TRBV5-4 14 ASSLGTGGGTDTQY
TRBJ2-3 TRBV6-4 12 ASSDSAGADTQY
TRBJ2-7 TRBV4-2 12 ASSLGLLNKEQY
TRBJ2-2 TRBV12-3/TRBV12-4 12 ASSLRPNTGELF
TRBJ1-2 TRBV7-6 12 ASSPDTGDYGYT
TRBJ2-2 TRBV14 18 ASSHSPTSGRDKNTGELF
TRBJ1-2 TRBV6-6 12 ASSYPQGNYGYT
TRBJ2-1 TRBV5-1 14 ASSLGGLAGGHEQF
TRBJ2-1 TRBV19 14 ASSNGGPSSYNEQF
TRBJ2-2 TRBV18 14 ASSPGNTGILGELF
TRBJ1-1 TRBV30 10 AWSAQNTEAF
TRBJ2-2 TRBV7-6 12 ASMRTSGTGELF
TRBJ1-1 TRBV2 12 ASIGTGRNTEAF
TRBJ2-1 TRBV4-2 15 ASSQVKRLANINEQF
TRBJ2-1 TRBV6-6 14 ASTGSIGGGGNEQF
TRBJ1-1 TRBV7-9 13 ASSLVGGVNTEAF
TRBJ2-6 TRBV6-5 17 ASSYSSPGVFSGANVLT
TRBJ2-7 TRBV20-1 11 SARDPGGHEQY
TRBJ1-6 TRBV3-1 15 ASSQGDRGRGNSPLH
TRBJ2-6 TRBV27 15 ASSSMGRSSGANVLT
TRBJ1-4 TRBV19 13 ASSNNREYNEKLF
TRBJ1-4 TRBV11-2 16 ASSFPRQGTGSAKKLF
TRBJ2-5 TRBV7-2 11 ASSRDLTETQY
TRBJ2-4 TRBV28 12 ASSQAGPKNIQY
TRBJ1-3 TRBV12-3/TRBV12-4 12 ASSRRNSGNTIY
TRBJ2-7 TRBV14 14 ASSLLGGQGVYEQY
TRBJ2-5 TRBV12-3/TRBV12-4 13 ASSLAGGPVETQY
TRBJ2-5 TRBV12-3/TRBV12-4 11 ASSSSSGETQY
TRBJ2-7 TRBV13 14 ASSLGWGRDSYEQY
TRBJ2-3 TRBV11-2 10 ASSPTGLAQY
TRBJ2-2 TRBV19 13 ASSIGTELTGELF
TRBJ2-7 TRBV2 11 ASSEARDYEQY
TRBJ2-1 TRBV18 13 ASSPGQSHFNEQF
TRBJ2-3 TRBV20-1 14 SARWTGDSGSDTQY
TRBJ2-5 TRBV5-1 13 ASSPMGAGQETQY
TRBJ2-5 TRBV5-4 13 ASSIGTGVVETQY
TRBJ2-1 TRBV7-6 10 ASSPQYNEQF
TRBJ2-1 TRBV6-2/TRBV6-3 14 ASTPGLAGVGDEQF
TRBJ2-3 TRBV19 12 ASSIAASTDTQY
TRBJ2-1 TRBV3-1 12 ASSGSTFYNEQF
TRBJ2-1 TRBV7-3 10 ASSSSNNEQF
TRBJ1-1 TRBV7-6 13 ASSPDVGVRTEAF
TRBJ2-2 TRBV28 12 ASSLLGLAGELF
TRBJ2-7 TRBV20-1 12 SARVAGNSYEQY
TRBJ2-1 TRBV12-3/TRBV12-4 13 ASVWRGSSYNEQF
TRBJ2-5 TRBV4-1 11 ASSLPGGETQY
TRBJ2-3 TRBV2 14 ASSPQGRGDTDTQY